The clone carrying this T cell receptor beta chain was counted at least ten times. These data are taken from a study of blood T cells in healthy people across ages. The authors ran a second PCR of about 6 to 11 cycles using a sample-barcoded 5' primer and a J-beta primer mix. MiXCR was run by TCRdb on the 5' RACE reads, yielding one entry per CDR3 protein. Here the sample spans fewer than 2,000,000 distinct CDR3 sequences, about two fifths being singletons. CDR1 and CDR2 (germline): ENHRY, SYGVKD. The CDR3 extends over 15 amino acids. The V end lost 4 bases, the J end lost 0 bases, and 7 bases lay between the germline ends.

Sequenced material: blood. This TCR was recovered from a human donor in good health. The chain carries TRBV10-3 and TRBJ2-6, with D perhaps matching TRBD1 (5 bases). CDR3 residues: CAISGGNSGANVLTF. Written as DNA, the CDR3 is TGTGCCATCAGTGGGGGCAACTCTGGGGCCAACGTCCTGACTTTC.